This T cell receptor beta chain was sequenced during a study of T cells after somatic rescue of genetic block (dated by TCRdb to the early 2020s). Notes on the research overall: What the study looked at was long-term robustness, specifically in a T-cell system that came about through somatic rescue of a genetic block in T-cell development.

From cysteine to phenylalanine, the CDR3 is 11 amino acids long. The entry retains the CDR3 DNA only, 33 bases that are in frame from base 1. V and J are truncated by 3 bases and 2 bases respectively, leaving an intervening sequence of 3 bases. CDR1 SGHRS and CDR2 YFSETQ were looked up in the germline V gene. For this clone: What this receptor recognizes is not known. Per-base qualities were not stored, and no clone one base away is much larger.

The library was made by the immunoSEQ multiplex PCR assay. TCRdb re-hosts the immuneACCESS table, in-frame sequences only. Its copies lack some clones; in the studies checked, an unresolved V gene accounts for under half of them, and the cause for the rest is not known. This sample gives tens of thousands of clones in total; about 90% of them show up just once. 1.6% of the sample comes from the top ten. The source of this sequence is a young woman. The chain couples TRBV5-1 to TRBJ2-7; the D gene remains uncertain. Sequenced input: peripheral blood mononuclear cells (PBMCs). The nucleotides read TGCGCCAGCAGCTCAGCCTACGAGCAGTACTTC. This sequence encodes CASSSAYEQYF.